The present entry profiles one TCR beta chain with its context. Its antigen is as yet unknown. In the same sample, other DNA sequences code for this CDR3. Each patient relapsed following autologous stem cell transplantation, and prior brentuximab vedotin exposure differed. Best outcomes ranged across complete response, partial response and progressive disease. These data belong to a study of PD-1 blockade in classical Hodgkin lymphoma. General study points: Why repertoires differed is undefined; disease activity or prior therapy possibly contributed. The study found complete responders had baseline diversity similar to newly diagnosed patients.

The CDR3 sequence is 11 residues long. The V gene lost 5 bases and the J gene lost 1 base, with 2 bases spanning the gap. Germline-derived CDR1 and CDR2 are MNHEY and SVGAGI. Here immunoSEQ multiplex PCR was the method, and the copy in TCRdb shows in-frame clones only, minus some. The sample has roughly 150,000 clones; under 85% are singletons. The sequence came from a human donor with classical Hodgkin lymphoma. The input for sequencing was peripheral blood mononuclear cells (PBMCs), taken before the second cycle of nivolumab. The chain links TRBV6-5 to TRBJ2-5; D unclear. CDR3 sequence reads: CASSRQETQYF. The CDR3 DNA reads TGTGCCAGCAGTCGCCAAGAGACCCAGTACTTC.